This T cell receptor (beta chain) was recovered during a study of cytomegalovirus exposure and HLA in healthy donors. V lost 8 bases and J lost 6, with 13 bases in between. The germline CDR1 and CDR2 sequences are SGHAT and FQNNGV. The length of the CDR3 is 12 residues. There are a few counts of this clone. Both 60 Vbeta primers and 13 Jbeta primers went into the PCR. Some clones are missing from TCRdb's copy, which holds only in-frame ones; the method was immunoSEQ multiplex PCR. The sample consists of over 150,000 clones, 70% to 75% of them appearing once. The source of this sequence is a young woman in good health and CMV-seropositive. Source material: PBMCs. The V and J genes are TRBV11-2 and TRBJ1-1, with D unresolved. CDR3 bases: TGTGCCAGCCGCAGCCGGGAGGCTGAAGCTTTCTTT. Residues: CASRSREAEAFF.